Listed here are 2 T cell receptor beta chains from one sample, sequenced in a study of blood T cell repertoires in COVID-19. Only in-frame clones appear in the TCRdb table, and some are missing; sequencing was by immunoSEQ multiplex PCR. The sample shows roughly 200,000 clones, approximately 90% of them seen only once. The sample consisted of peripheral blood. The receptors stem from a woman aged 18-29 years who had recovered from COVID-19.

J is TRBJ2-3 and V is TRBV6-2 or TRBV6-3, with TRBD2 identical over 12 bases. The junction had 5 bases not matched to a gene; V was cut back by 4 bases and J by 3 bases. CDR3 size: 16 residues. Germline values: CDR1 MNHEY, CDR2 SVGEGT. This CDR3 is CASSFRTSGVTDTQYF. The CDR3 nucleotides are TGTGCCAGCAGTTTTAGGACTAGCGGGGTTACAGATACGCAGTATTTT.

This clone was counted between two and nine times. This chain joins TRBV9 and TRBJ2-3; D possibly corresponds to TRBD1 (6 bases). From germline, CDR1 is SGDLS and CDR2 YYNGEE. The CDR3 consists of 17 residues. The V end lost 0 bases, the J end lost 11 bases, and 25 bases lay between the germline ends. This chain's CDR3 is CASSVAPLTTGNGEQYF. The DNA for the CDR3 is TGTGCCAGCAGCGTAGCTCCCCTAACCACAGGGAACGGTGAGCAGTATTTT.